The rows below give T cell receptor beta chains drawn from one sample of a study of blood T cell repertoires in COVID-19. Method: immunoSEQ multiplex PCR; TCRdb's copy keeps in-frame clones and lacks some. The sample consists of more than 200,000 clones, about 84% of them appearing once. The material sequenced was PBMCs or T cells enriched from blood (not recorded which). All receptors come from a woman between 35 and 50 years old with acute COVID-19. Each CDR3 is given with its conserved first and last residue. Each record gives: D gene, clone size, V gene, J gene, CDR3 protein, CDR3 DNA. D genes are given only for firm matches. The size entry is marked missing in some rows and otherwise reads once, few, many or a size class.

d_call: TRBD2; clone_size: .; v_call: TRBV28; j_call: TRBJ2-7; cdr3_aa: CASSLWGGNYEQYF; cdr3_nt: TGTGCCAGCAGTTTGTGGGGGGGGAACTACGAGCAGTACTTC
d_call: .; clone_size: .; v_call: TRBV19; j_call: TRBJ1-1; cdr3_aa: CASSIGTANTEAFF; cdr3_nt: TGTGCCAGTAGTATCGGGACTGCGAACACTGAAGCTTTCTTT
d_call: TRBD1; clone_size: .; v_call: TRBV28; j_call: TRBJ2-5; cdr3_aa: CASSFRQGGRETQYF; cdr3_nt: TGTGCCAGCAGTTTCCGACAGGGTGGTAGGGAGACCCAGTACTTC
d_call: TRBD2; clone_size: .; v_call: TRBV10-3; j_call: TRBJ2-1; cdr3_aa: CAINPRAGAYNEQFF; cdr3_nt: TGTGCCATCAACCCTCGAGCGGGAGCCTACAATGAGCAGTTCTTC
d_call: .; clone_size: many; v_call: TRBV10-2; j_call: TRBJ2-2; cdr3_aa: CASSESYRLTFRELFF; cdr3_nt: TGCGCCAGCAGTGAGTCGTACAGGTTAACTTTTCGGGAGCTGTTTTTT
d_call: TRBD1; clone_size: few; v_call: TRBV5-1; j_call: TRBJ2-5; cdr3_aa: CASSFVTGLETQYF; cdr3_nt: TGCGCCAGCAGCTTCGTGACAGGGCTTGAGACCCAGTACTTC
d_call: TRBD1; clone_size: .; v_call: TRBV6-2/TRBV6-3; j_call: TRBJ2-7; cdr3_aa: CASSLTGGSYEQYF; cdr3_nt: TGTGCCAGCAGCCTGACAGGGGGGTCCTACGAGCAGTACTTC
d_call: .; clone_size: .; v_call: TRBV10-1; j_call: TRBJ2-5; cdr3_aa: CASSEFRDLGETQYF; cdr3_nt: TGCGCCAGCAGTGAGTTCCGGGACTTAGGAGAGACCCAGTACTTC
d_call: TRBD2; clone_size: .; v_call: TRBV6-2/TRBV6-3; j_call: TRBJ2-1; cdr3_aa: CASSRGLAGGGQQFF; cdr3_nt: TGTGCCAGCAGCCGGGGACTAGCGGGAGGAGGGCAGCAGTTCTTC
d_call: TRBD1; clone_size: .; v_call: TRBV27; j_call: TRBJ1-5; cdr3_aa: CASSSYRGPREPQHF; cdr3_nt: TGTGCCAGCAGTTCCTACAGGGGGCCCAGGGAGCCCCAGCATTTT
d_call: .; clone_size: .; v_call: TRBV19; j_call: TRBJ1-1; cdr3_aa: CATQNYRVQNTEAFF; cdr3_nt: TGTGCCACTCAAAATTACAGGGTGCAGAACACTGAAGCTTTCTTT
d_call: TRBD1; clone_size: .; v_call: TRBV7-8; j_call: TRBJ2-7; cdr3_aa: CASRSTGVDYEQYF; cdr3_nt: TGTGCCAGCAGATCGACAGGGGTTGACTACGAGCAGTACTTC
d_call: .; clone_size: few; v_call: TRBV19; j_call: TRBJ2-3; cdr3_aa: CASSIGSTDTQYF; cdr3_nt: TGTGCCAGTAGTATCGGGAGCACAGATACGCAGTATTTT
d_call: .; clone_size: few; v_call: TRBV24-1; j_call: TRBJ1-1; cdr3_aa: CATRGDGGGTEAFF; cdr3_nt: TGTGCCACCCGGGGGGACGGGGGCGGAACTGAAGCTTTCTTT
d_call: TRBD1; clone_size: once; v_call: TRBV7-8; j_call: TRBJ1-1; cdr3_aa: CASSFRGLVVNTEAFF; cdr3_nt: TGTGCCAGCAGCTTCAGGGGGCTGGTTGTGAACACTGAAGCTTTCTTT
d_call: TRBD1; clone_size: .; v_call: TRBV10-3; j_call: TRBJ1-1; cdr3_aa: CAIRATGENTEAFF; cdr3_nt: TGTGCCATCAGGGCCACAGGGGAGAACACTGAAGCTTTCTTT
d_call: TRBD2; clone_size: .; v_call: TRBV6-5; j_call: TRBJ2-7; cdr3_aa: CASTPSSGGSYEQYF; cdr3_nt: TGTGCCAGCACCCCCTCAAGCGGGGGATCCTACGAGCAGTACTTC
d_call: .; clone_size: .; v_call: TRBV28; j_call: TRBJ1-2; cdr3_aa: CASEMDYGYTF; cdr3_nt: TGTGCCAGCGAGATGGACTATGGCTACACCTTC
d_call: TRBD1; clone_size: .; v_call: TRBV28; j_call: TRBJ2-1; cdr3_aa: CASSDPTRLGQGKKGSYNEQFF; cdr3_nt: TGTGCCAGCTCTGACCCCACTAGGCTAGGACAGGGTAAAAAAGGCTCCTACAATGAGCAGTTCTTC
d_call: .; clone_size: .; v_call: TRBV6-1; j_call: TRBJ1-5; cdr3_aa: CASSEGEERPQHF; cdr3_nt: TGTGCCAGCAGTGAAGGAGAGGAGCGGCCCCAGCATTTT
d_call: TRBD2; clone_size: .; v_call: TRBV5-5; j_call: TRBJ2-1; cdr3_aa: CASSLLLAGGPKDEQFF; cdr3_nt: TGTGCCAGCAGCTTGCTCCTAGCGGGGGGGCCCAAGGATGAGCAGTTCTTC
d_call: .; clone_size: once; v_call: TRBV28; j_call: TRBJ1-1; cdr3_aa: CASSVTGLTNTEAFF; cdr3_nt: TGTGCCAGCAGCGTAACGGGACTTACGAACACTGAAGCTTTCTTT
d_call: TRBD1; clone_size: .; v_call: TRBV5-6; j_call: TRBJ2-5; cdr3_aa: CASSWGQGVLGETQYF; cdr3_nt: TGTGCCAGCAGCTGGGGACAGGGGGTCTTAGGGGAGACCCAGTACTTC
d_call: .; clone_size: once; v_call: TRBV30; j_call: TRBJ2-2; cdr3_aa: CAWSVRGAVTGELFF; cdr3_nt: TGTGCCTGGAGTGTACGCGGGGCGGTCACCGGGGAGCTGTTTTTT
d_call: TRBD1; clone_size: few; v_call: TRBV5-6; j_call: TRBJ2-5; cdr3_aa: CASSLGGTGGETQYF; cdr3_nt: TGTGCCAGCAGCTTGGGTGGGACAGGTGGGGAGACCCAGTACTTC
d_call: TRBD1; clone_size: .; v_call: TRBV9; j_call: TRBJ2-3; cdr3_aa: CASSEGGQDGNTQYF; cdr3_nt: TGTGCCAGCAGCGAGGGGGGACAGGATGGGAATACGCAGTATTTT
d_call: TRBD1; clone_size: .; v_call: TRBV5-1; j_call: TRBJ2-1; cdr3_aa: CASSLVRTGTYNEQFF; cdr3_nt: TGCGCCAGCAGCTTGGTACGGACAGGGACCTATAATGAGCAGTTCTTC
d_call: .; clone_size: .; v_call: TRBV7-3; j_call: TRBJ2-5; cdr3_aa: CASSLRGRETQYF; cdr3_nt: TGTGCCAGCAGCTTACGGGGGAGGGAGACCCAGTACTTC
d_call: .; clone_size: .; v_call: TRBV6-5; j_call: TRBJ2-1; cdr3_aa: CASKRGSSYNEQFF; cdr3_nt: TGTGCCAGCAAAAGAGGCAGCTCCTACAATGAGCAGTTCTTC
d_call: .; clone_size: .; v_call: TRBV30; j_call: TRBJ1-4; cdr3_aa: CAWSAGTLTTNEKLFF; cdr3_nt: TGTGCCTGGAGTGCCGGGACTTTAACAACTAATGAAAAACTGTTTTTT
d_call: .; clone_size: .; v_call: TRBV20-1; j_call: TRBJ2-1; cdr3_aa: CSARRNEQFF; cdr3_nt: TGCAGTGCCCGGAGAAATGAGCAGTTCTTC